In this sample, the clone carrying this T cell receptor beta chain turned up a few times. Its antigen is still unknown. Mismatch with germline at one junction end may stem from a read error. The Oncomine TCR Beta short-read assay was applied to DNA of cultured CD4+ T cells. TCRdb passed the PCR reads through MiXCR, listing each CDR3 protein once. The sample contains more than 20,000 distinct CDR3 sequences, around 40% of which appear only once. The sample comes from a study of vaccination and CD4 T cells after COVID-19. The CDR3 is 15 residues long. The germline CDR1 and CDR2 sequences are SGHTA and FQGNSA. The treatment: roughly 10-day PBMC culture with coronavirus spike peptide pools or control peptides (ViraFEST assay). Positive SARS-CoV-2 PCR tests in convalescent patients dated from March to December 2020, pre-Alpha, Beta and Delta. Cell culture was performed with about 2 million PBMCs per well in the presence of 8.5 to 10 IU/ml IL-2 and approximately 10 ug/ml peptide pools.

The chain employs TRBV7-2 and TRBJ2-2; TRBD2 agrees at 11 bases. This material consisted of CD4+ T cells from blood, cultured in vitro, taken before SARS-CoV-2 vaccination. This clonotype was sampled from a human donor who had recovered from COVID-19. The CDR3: CASSIAGGATGELFF. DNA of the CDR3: TGTGCCAGCAGCATAGCGGGAGGGGCCACCGGGGAGCTGTTTTTT.